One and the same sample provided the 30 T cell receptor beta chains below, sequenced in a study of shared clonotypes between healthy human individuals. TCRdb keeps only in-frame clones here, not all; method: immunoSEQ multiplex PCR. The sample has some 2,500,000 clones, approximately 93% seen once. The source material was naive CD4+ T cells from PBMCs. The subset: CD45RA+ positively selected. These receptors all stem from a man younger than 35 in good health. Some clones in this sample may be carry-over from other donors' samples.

CDR3 region: CASSLDGPLAGGYEQYF. In DNA, the CDR3 is TGTGCCAGCAGCTTAGACGGTCCTCTAGCGGGGGGGTACGAGCAGTACTTC. V usage is TRBV7-2 and J usage is TRBJ2-7, with TRBD2 matching over 12 bases. Germline V gene data show CDR1 as SGHTA and CDR2 as FQGNSA. The CDR3 spans 17 residues. Unmatched junction bases numbered 8, after V lost 1 base and J lost 4 bases.

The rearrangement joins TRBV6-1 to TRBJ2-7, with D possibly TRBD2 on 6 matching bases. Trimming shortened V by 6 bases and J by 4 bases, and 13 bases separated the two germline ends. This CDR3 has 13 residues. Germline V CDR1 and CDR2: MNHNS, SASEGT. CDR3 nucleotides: TGTGCCAGCAGGCGGGGAATCGAGTACGAGCAGTACTTC. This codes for CASRRGIEYEQYF.

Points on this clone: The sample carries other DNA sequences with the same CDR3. The CDR3 loop reads CASSAGQGARNQPQHF. The CDR3 DNA follows: TGTGCCAGCAGCGCGGGGCAGGGGGCGCGCAATCAGCCCCAGCATTTT. This chain links TRBV9 with TRBJ1-5, with 8 bases aligning to TRBD1. Trimming cost V 3 bases and J 2 bases; bases outside gene matches: 7. The germline V gene has CDR1 SGDLS and CDR2 YYNGEE. This CDR3 spans 16 amino acids.

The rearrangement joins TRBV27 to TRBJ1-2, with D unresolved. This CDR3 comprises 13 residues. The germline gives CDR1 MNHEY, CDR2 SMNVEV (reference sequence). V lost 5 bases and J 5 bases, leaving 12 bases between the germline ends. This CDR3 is CASSPLGLYGYTF. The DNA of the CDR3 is TGTGCCAGCAGTCCACTAGGACTTTATGGCTACACCTTC.

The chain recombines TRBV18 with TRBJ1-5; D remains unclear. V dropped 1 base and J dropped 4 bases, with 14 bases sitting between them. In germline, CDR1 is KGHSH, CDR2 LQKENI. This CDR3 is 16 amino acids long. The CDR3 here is CASSPQLSDPNQPQHF. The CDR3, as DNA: TGTGCCAGCTCACCACAACTGTCAGACCCGAATCAGCCCCAGCATTTT.

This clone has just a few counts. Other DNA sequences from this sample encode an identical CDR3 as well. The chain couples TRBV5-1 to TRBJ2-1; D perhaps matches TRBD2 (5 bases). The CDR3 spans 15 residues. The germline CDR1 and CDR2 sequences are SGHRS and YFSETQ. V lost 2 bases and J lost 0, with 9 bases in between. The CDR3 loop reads CASSFREGSYNEQFF. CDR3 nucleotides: TGCGCCAGCAGCTTTCGCGAGGGCTCCTACAATGAGCAGTTCTTC.

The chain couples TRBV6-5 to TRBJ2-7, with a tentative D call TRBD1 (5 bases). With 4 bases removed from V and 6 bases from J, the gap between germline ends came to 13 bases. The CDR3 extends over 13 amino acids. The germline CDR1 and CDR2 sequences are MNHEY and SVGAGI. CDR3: CASSSLRTSEQYF. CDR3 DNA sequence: TGTGCCAGCAGTTCATTACGGACATCCGAGCAGTACTTC.

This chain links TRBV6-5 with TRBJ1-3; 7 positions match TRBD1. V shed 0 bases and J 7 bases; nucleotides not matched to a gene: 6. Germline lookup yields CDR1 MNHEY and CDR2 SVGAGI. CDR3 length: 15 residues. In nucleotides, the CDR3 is TGTGCCAGCAGTTACTCGGCCCCACAGGGGAACACCATATATTTT. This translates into CASSYSAPQGNTIYF.

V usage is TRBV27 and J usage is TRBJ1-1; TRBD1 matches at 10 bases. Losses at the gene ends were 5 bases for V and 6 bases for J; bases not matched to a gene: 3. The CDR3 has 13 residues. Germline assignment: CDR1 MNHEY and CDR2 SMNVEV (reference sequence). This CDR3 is CASSADRGAEAFF. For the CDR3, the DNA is TGTGCCAGCAGTGCGGACAGGGGGGCTGAAGCTTTCTTT.

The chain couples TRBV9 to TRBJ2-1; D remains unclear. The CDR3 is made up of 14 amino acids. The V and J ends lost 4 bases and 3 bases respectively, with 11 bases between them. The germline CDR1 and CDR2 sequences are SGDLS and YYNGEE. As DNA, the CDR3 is TGTGCCAGCAGCACCGGCGGACGCTACAATGAGCAGTTCTTC. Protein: CASSTGGRYNEQFF.

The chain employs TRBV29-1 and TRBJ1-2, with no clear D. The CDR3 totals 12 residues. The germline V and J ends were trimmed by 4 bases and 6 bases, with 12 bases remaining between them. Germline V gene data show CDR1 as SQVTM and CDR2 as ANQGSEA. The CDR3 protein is CSVGGPVNGYTF. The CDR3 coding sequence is TGCAGCGTTGGGGGTCCAGTAAATGGCTACACCTTC.

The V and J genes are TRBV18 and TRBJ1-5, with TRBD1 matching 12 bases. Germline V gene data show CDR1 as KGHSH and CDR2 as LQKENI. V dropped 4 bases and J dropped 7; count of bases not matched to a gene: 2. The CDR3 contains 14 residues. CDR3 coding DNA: TGTGCCAGCTCACTCGGGACAGGGGGCCAGCCCCAGCATTTT. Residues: CASSLGTGGQPQHF. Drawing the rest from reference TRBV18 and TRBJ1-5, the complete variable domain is NAGVMQNPRHLVRRRGQEARLRCSPMKGHSHVYWYRQLPEEGLKFMVYLQKENIIDESGMPKERFSAEFPKEGPSILRIQQVVRGDSAAYFCASSLGTGGQPQHFGDGTRLSIL.

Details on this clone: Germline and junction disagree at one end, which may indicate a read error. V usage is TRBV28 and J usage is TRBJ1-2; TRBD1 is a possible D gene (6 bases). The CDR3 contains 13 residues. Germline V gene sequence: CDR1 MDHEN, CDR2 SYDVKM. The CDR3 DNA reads TGTGCCAGCAGGCGAACAGGGAGCTATGGCTACGCCTTC. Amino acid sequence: CASRRTGSYGYAF.

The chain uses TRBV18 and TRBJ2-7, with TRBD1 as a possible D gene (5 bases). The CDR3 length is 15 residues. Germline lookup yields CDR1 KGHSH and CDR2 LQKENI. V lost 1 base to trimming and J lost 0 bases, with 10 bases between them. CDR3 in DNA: TGTGCCAGCTCACCACAACAGGCCACCTCCTACGAGCAGTACTTC. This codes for CASSPQQATSYEQYF.

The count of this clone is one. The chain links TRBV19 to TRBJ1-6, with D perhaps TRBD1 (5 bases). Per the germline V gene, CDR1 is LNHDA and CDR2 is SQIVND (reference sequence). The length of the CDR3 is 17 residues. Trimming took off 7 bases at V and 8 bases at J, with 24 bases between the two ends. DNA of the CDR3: TGTGCCAGTACCCAGCCATCGCCGGCGGGGCTCTATTCACCCCTCCACTTT. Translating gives CASTQPSPAGLYSPLHF.

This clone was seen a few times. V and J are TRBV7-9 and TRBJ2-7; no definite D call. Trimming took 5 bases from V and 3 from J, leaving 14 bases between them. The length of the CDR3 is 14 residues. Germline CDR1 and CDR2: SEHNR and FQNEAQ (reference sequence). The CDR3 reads CASSTPSRNYEQYF. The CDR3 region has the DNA TGTGCCAGCAGCACACCATCAAGAAACTACGAGCAGTACTTC.

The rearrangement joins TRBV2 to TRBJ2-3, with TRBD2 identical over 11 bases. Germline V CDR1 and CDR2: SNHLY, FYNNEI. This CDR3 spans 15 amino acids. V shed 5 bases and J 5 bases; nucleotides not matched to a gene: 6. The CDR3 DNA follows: TGTGCCAGCAGTTTACTAGCGGGAGTGATAGATACGCAGTATTTT. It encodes CASSLLAGVIDTQYF.

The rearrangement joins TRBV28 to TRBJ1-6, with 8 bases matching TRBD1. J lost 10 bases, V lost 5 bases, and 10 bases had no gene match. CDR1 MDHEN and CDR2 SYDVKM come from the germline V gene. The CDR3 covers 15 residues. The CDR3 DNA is TGTGCCAGCAGTCTAGGACAGGGTCAGTACTCACCCCTCCACTTT. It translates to CASSLGQGQYSPLHF.

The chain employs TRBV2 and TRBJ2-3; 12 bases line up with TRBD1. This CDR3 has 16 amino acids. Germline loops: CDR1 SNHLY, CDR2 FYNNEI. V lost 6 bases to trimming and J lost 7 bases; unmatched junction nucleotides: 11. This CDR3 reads CASSRAGTGGEYTQYF. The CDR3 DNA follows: TGTGCCAGCAGCCGTGCCGGGACAGGGGGCGAATATACGCAGTATTTT.

The CDR3 reads CASSRTGWGSYEQYF. CDR3 DNA: TGCGCCAGCAGCCGTACGGGCTGGGGGTCCTACGAGCAGTACTTC. This rearrangement joins TRBV5-1 to TRBJ2-7; D possibly matches TRBD1 or TRBD2 (5 bases each). The CDR3 has 15 residues. Germline-derived CDR1 and CDR2 are SGHRS and YFSETQ. V lost 4 bases to trimming and J lost 1 base, with 15 bases between them.

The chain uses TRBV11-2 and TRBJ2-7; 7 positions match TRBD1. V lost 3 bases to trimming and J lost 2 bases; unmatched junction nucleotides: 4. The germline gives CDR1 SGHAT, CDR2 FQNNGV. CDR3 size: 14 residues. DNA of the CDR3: TGTGCCAGCAGCTTCGGGACAGATACCTACGAGCAGTACTTC. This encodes CASSFGTDTYEQYF.

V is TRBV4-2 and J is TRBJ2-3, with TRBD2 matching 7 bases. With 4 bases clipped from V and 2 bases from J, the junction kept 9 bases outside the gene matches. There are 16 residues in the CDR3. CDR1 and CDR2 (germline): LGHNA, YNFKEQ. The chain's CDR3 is CASSRRTSHDTDTQYF. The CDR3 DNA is TGTGCCAGCAGCCGACGGACTAGTCACGACACAGATACGCAGTATTTT.

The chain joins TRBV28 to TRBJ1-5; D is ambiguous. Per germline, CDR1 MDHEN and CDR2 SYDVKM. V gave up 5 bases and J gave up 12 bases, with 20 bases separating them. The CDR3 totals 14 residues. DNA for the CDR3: TGTGCCAGCAGTACGCCCCGGGCCCCAATCCGCCAGCATTTT. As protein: CASSTPRAPIRQHF.

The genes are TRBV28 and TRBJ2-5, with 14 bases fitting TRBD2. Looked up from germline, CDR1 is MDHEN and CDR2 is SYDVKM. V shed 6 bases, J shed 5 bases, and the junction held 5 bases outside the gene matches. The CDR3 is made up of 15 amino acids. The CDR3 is CASRGLAGVYETQYF. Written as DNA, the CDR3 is TGTGCCAGCAGGGGACTAGCGGGAGTGTATGAGACCCAGTACTTC. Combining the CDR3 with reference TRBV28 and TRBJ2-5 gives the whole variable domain DVKVTQSSRYLVKRTGEKVFLECVQDMDHENMFWYRQDPGLGLRLIYFSYDVKMKEKGDIPEGYSVSREKKERFSLILESASTNQTSMYLCASRGLAGVYETQYFGPGTRLLVL.

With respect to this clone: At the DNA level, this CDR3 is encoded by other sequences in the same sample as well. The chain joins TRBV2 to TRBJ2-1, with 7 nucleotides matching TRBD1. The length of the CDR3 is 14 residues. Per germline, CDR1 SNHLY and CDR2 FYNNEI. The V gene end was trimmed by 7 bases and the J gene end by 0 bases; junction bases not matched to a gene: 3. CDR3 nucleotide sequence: TGTGCCAGCACTTGGGACAGCTCCTACAATGAGCAGTTCTTC. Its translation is CASTWDSSYNEQFF.

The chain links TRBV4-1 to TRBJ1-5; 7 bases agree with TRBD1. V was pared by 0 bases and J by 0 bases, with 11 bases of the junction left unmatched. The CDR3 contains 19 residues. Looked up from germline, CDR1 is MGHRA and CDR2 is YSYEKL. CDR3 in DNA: TGCGCCAGCAGCCAAGATATGACAGGGACCTTCTATAGCAATCAGCCCCAGCATTTT. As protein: CASSQDMTGTFYSNQPQHF.

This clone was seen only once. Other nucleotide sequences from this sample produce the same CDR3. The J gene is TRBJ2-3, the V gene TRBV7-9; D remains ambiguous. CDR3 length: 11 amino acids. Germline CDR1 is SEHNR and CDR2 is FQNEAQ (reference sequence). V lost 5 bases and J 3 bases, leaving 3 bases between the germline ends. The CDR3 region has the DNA TGTGCCAGCAGCCTGACAGATACGCAGTATTTT. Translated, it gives CASSLTDTQYF.

CDR3 region: CATSLGSIYNEQFF. For the CDR3, the DNA is TGTGCCACCTCCCTCGGGTCAATTTACAATGAGCAGTTCTTC. This chain connects TRBV7-2 to TRBJ2-1, with no clear D. The V and J ends lost 10 bases and 4 bases respectively, with 17 bases between them. The CDR3 is 14 residues long. Germline-derived CDR1 and CDR2 are SGHTA and FQGNSA.

CDR3 region: CASSGSTSFGYNEQFF. Written as DNA, the CDR3 is TGCGCCAGCAGCGGCTCGACTAGTTTCGGTTACAATGAGCAGTTCTTC. The gene calls are TRBV5-1 and TRBJ2-1, with D maybe TRBD2 (6 bases). Germline CDR1 SGHRS, CDR2 YFSETQ. This CDR3 spans 16 amino acids. V was pared by 4 bases and J by 4 bases, with 18 bases between.

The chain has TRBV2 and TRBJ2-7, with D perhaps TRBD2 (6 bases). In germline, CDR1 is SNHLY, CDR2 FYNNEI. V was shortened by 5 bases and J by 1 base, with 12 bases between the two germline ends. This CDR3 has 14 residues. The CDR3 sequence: CASSLSTRSYEQYF. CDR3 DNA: TGTGCCAGCAGTCTCTCGACTAGGTCCTACGAGCAGTACTTC.